Below, 8 T cell receptor beta chains from the same sample are listed, as sequenced in a study of graft-versus-host responses after intestinal transplantation. Some clones are missing from TCRdb's copy, which holds only in-frame ones; the method was immunoSEQ multiplex PCR. The sample yields 55,000 to 65,000 clones, 94% seen once. Their recognized antigens are unknown. The sample consisted of unstimulated CD4+ T cells sorted from spleen or lymph node cells, taken before transplant. The receptors were gathered from a human donor who was the organ donor for an intestinal transplant.

In this sample, this clone turned up once. The rearrangement joins TRBV11-2 to TRBJ2-7; TRBD1 agrees at 8 bases. CDR3 length: 12 amino acids. The trim removed 5 bases at V and 7 bases at J, leaving 4 bases unmatched. Germline V CDR1 and CDR2: SGHAT, FQNNGV. The CDR3 here is CASSNDRGEQYF. CDR3 nucleotide sequence: TGTGCCAGCAGCAATGACAGGGGTGAGCAGTACTTC.

The chain combines TRBV5-6 with TRBJ2-5; unclear D gene. The DNA end lines up better with TRBJ2-7; the J call may be wrong. The CDR3 contains 13 residues. Germline CDR1 is SGHDT and CDR2 is YYEEEE. The CDR3 here is CASSLGPPYEQYF. The CDR3 nucleotides are TGTGCCAGCAGCTTGGGCCCTCCCTACGAGCAGTACTTC.

V usage is TRBV7-6 and J usage is TRBJ2-5, with D hard to call. This CDR3 has 13 residues. Germline V CDR1 and CDR2: SGHVS, FNYEAQ. Trimming shortened V by 5 bases and J by 4 bases, and 11 bases separated the two germline ends. The CDR3 DNA sequence: TGTGCCAGCAGCCCCCTCCAACGAGAGACCCAGTACTTC. Its protein is CASSPLQRETQYF.

V is TRBV11-1 and J is TRBJ2-1, with 12 bases fitting TRBD2. Germline-derived CDR1 and CDR2 are SGHAT and FQDESV (reference sequence). The CDR3 runs to 14 residues. Trimming cost V 5 bases and J 10 bases; bases outside gene matches: 6. DNA of the CDR3: TGTGCCAGCAGCCCGCGACTAGCGGGGGCCGAGCAGTTCTTC. It yields the protein CASSPRLAGAEQFF. The entire variable domain, with the rest obtained from reference TRBV11-1 and TRBJ2-1, is as follows: EAEVAQSPRYKITEKSQAVAFWCDPISGHATLYWYRQILGQGPELLVQFQDESVVDDSQLPKDRFSAERLKGVDSTLKIQPAELGDSAMYLCASSPRLAGAEQFFGPGTRLTVL.

The gene calls are TRBV4-2 and TRBJ2-5, with TRBD2 as a possible D gene (6 bases). CDR3 length equals 14 residues. Per the germline V gene, CDR1 is LGHNA and CDR2 is YNFKEQ. Deletions cut 1 base from V and 11 bases from J, with 17 bases between. CDR3 residues: CASSQGPVPGEQYF. The DNA of the CDR3 is TGTGCCAGCAGCCAAGGACCAGTCCCGGGGGAGCAGTACTTC.

The chain uses TRBV6-6 and TRBJ2-1; TRBD2 agrees at 14 bases. The germline V gene encodes CDR1 MNHNY and CDR2 SVGAGI (reference sequence). With V trimmed by 5 bases and J by 2 bases, 2 bases remained unmatched. CDR3 size: 16 residues. The DNA of the CDR3 is TGTGCCAGCAGTGGACTAGCGGGGGGTACCTACAATGAGCAGTTCTTC. Protein sequence: CASSGLAGGTYNEQFF.

This chain connects TRBV10-3 to TRBJ1-5; 8 bases agree with TRBD1. In germline, CDR1 is ENHRY, CDR2 SYGVKD. With V trimmed by 9 bases and J by 1 base, 2 bases remained unmatched. There are 13 residues in the CDR3. The CDR3 here is CAIRTGSNQPQHF. CDR3 sequence (DNA): TGTGCCATTAGGACAGGGAGCAATCAGCCCCAGCATTTT.

The chain has TRBV6-6 and TRBJ2-7; D perhaps matches TRBD1 (6 bases). Germline assignment: CDR1 MNHNY and CDR2 SVGAGI (reference sequence). The CDR3 contains 15 residues. V was trimmed by 0 bases and J by 6 bases, leaving 15 bases between them. The CDR3 region has the DNA TGTGCCAGCAGTTACTCTCAGGGGCGTCGCATCGAGCAGTACTTC. It yields the protein CASSYSQGRRIEQYF.